This TCR beta chain was identified in a study of T cells in Graves' hyperthyroidism and ophthalmopathy. Researchers amplified the TCR beta CDR3 regions from RNA transcripts. Using the HTBI primer set, a first-round RT-PCR was run on the TCR CDR3. TCRdb called the multiplex PCR reads again in MiXCR, with one record for every CDR3 protein. This table holds about 290,000 distinct CDR3 sequences, roughly 14% found once. Trimming left V 1 base short and J 2 bases short, with 8 bases between. The CDR3 consists of 14 residues. Germline V gene data show CDR1 as SGHTA and CDR2 as FQGNSA. This clonotype was counted many times.

This TCR derives from a woman aged 30 to 39 with Graves' hyperthyroidism that later progressed to Graves' ophthalmopathy. Sequenced material: blood. The V call is TRBV7-2, the J call TRBJ1-2; D not resolved. The CDR3: CASSLGRSNYGYTF. The CDR3 DNA follows: TGTGCCAGCAGCTTAGGGCGCAGCAACTATGGCTACACCTTC.